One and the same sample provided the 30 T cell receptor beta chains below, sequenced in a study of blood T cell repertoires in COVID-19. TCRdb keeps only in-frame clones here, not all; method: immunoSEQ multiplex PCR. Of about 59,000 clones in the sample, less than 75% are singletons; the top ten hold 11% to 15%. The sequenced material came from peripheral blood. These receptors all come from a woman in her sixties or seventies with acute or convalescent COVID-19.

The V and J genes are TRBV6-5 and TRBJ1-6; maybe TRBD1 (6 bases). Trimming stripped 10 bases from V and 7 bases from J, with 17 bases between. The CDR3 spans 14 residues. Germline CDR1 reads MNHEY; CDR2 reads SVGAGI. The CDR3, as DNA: TGTGCCACCAGACGGACAGTTTCAAATTCACCCCTCCACTTT. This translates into CATRRTVSNSPLHF.

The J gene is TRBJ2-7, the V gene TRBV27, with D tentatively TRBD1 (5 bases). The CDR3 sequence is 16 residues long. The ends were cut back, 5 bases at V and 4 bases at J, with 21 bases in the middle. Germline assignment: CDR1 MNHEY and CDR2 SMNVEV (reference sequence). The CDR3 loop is CASSPVLQGKYYEQYV. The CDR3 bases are TGTGCCAGCAGTCCCGTCTTGCAGGGAAAGTATTACGAGCAGTACGTC.

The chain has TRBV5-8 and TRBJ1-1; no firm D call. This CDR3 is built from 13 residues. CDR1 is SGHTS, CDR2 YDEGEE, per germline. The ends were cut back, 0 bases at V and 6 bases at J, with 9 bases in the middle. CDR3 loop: CASSLATVAEAFF. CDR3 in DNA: TGTGCCAGCAGCTTGGCCACGGTCGCTGAAGCTTTCTTT.

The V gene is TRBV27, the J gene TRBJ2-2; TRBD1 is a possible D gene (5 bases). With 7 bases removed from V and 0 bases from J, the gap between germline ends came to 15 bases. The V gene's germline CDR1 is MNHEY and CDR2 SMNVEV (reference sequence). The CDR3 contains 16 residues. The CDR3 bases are TGTGCCAGCAAACTTACAGGAGCACCGAACACCGGGGAGCTGTTTTTT. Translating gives CASKLTGAPNTGELFF.

Here the CDR3 reads CASLRGQSSYNEQFF. CDR3 nucleotide sequence: TGTGCCAGCCTAAGGGGCCAGAGCTCCTACAATGAGCAGTTCTTC. The chain joins TRBV6-5 to TRBJ2-1; perhaps TRBD1 as D (5 bases). CDR1 is MNHEY, CDR2 SVGAGI, per germline. Between the trimmed V and J ends, which lost 8 bases and 0 bases, there was a span of 14 bases. There are 15 residues in the CDR3.

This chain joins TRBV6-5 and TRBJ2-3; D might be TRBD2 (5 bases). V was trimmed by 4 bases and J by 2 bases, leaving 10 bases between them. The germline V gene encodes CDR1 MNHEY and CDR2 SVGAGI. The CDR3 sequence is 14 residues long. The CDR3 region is CASSWSGFTDTQYF. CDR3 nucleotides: TGTGCCAGCAGTTGGAGCGGATTCACAGATACGCAGTATTTT.

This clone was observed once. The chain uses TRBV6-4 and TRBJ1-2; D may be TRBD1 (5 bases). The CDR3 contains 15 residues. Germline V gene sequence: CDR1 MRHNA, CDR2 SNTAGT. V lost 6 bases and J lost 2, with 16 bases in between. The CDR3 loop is CASRWEGTSNYGYTF. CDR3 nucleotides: TGTGCCAGCAGGTGGGAGGGGACCTCCAACTATGGCTACACCTTC.

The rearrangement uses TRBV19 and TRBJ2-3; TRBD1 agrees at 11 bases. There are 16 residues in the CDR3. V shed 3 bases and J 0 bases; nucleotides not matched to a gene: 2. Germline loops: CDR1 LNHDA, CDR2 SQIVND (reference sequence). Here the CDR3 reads CASSMGQGGSTDTQYF. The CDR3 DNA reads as TGTGCCAGTAGTATGGGACAGGGGGGTAGCACAGATACGCAGTATTTT.

The CDR3 DNA is TGCGCCAGCAGTCAGACACCGACCGGGGAGCTGTTTTTT. It yields the protein CASSQTPTGELFF. This chain connects TRBV10-2 to TRBJ2-2; D remains unclear. Trimming took off 5 bases at V and 5 bases at J, with 9 bases between the two ends. The CDR3 covers 13 residues. The germline gives CDR1 WSHSY, CDR2 SAAADI.

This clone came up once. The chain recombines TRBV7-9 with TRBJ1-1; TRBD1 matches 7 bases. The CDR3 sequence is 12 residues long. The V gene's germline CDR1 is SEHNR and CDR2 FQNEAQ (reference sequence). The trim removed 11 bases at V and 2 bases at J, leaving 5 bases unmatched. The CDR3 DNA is TGTGCCTGCCACAGGGGCAACACTGAAGCTTTCTTT. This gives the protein CACHRGNTEAFF. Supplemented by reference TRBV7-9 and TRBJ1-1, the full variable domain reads DTGVSQNPRHKITKRGQNVTFRCDPISEHNRLYWYRQTLGQGPEFLTYFQNEAQLEKSRLLSDRFSAERPKGSFSTLEIQRTEQGDSAMYLCACHRGNTEAFFGQGTRLTVV.

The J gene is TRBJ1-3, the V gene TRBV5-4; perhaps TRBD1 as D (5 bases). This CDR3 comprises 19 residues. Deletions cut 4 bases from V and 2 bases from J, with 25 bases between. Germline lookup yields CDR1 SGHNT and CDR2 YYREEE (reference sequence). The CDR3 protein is CASSRYGEVGRLAGNTIYF. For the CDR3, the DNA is TGTGCCAGCAGCCGTTATGGGGAGGTGGGGCGCTTGGCTGGAAACACCATATATTTT.

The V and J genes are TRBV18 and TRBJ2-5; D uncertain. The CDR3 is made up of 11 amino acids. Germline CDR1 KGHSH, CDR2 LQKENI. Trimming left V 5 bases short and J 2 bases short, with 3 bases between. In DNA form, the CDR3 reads TGTGCCAGCTCATCTCAAGAGACCCAGTACTTC. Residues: CASSSQETQYF.

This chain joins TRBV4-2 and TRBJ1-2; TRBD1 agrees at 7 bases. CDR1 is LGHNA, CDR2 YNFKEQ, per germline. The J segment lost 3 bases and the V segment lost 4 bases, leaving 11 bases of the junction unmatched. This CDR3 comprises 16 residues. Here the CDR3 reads CASSPVGQGVDYGYTF. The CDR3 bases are TGTGCCAGCAGCCCCGTTGGGCAGGGGGTAGACTATGGCTACACCTTC.

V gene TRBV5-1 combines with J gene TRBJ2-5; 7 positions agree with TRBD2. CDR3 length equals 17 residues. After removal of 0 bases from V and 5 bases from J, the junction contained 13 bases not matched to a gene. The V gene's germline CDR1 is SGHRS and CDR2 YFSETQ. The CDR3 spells CASSLGIRDYLGETQYF. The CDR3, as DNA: TGCGCCAGCAGCTTGGGCATTCGGGACTACCTCGGGGAGACCCAGTACTTC. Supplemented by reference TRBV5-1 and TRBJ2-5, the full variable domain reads KAGVTQTPRYLIKTRGQQVTLSCSPISGHRSVSWYQQTPGQGLQFLFEYFSETQRNKGNFPGRFSGRQFSNSRSEMNVSTLELGDSALYLCASSLGIRDYLGETQYFGPGTRLLVL.

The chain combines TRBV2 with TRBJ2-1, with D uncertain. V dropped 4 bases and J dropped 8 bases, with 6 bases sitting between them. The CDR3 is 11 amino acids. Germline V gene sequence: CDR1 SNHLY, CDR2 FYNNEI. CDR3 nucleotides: TGTGCCAGCAGTGGGGCCTATGAGCAGTTCTTC. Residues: CASSGAYEQFF.

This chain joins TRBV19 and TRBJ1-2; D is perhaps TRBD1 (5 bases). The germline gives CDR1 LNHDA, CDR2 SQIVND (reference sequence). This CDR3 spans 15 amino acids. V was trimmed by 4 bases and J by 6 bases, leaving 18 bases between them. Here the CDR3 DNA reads TGTGCCAGTAGTAGGAGGACGGGGGAAGGACATGGCTACACCTTC. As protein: CASSRRTGEGHGYTF. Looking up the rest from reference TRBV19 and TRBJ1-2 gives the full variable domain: DGGITQSPKYLFRKEGQNVTLSCEQNLNHDAMYWYRQDPGQGLRLIYYSQIVNDFQKGDIAEGYSVSREKKESFPLTVTSAQKNPTAFYLCASSRRTGEGHGYTFGSGTRLTVV.

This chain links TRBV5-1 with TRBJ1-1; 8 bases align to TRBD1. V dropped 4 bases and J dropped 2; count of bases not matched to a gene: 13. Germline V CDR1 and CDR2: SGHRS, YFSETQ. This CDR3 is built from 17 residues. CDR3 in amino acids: CASSRITGGTSNTEAFF. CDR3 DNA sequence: TGCGCCAGCAGCCGGATAACAGGGGGAACGAGTAACACTGAAGCTTTCTTT.

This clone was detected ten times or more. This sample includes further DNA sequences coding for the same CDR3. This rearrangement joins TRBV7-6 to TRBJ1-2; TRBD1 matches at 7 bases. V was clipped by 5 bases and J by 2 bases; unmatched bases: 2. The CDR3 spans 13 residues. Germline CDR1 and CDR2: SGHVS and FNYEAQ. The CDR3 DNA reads TGTGCCAGCAGCCCGACAGGGAACTATGGCTACACCTTC. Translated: CASSPTGNYGYTF.

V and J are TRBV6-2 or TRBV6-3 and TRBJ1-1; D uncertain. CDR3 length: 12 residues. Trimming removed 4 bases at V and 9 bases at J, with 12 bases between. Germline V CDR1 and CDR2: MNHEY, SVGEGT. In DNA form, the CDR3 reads TGTGCCAGCAGTTCGCCCCACAGACAAGCTTTCTTT. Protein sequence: CASSSPHRQAFF.

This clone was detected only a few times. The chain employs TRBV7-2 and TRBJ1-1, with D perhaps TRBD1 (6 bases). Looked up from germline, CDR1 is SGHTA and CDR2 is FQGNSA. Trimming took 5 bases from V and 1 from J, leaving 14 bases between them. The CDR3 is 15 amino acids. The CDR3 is CASSPQQGRNTEAFF. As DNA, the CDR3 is TGTGCCAGCAGCCCCCAACAGGGCCGGAACACTGAAGCTTTCTTT.

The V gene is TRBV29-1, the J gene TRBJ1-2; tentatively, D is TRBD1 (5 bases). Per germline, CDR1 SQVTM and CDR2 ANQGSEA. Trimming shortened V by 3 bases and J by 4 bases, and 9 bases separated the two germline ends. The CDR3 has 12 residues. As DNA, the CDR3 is TGCAGCGTTGAGAGACAGTCCTATGGCTACACCTTC. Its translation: CSVERQSYGYTF. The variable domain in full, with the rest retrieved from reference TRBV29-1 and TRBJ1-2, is SAVISQKPSRDICQRGTSLTIQCQVDSQVTMMFWYRQQPGQSLTLIATANQGSEATYESGFVIDKFPISRPNLTFSTLTVSNMSPEDSSIYLCSVERQSYGYTFGSGTRLTVV.

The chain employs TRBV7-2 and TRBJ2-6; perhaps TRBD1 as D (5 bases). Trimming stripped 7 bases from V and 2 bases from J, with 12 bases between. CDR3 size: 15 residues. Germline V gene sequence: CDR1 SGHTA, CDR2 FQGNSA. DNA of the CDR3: TGTGCCAGCAAGCAGGGCCGAACTGGGGCCAACGTCCTGACTTTC. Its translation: CASKQGRTGANVLTF.

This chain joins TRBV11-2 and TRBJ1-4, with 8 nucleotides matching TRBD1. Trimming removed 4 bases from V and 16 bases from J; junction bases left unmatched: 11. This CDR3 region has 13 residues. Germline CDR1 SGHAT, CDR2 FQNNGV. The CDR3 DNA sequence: TGTGCCAGCAGCTCACCTCAAACGGGACAGGAGTTTTTT. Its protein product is CASSSPQTGQEFF.

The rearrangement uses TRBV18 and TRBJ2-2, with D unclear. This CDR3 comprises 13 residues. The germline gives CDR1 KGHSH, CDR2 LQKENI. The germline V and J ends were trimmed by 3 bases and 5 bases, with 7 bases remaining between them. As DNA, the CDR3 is TGTGCCAGCTCACCGACACCTACCGGGGAGCTGTTTTTT. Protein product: CASSPTPTGELFF.

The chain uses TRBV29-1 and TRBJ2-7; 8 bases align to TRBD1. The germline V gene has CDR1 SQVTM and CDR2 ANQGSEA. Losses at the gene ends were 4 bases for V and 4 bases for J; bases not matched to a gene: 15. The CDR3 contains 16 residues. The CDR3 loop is CSVGAGGRMAPYEQYF. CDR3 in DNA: TGCAGCGTTGGAGCAGGGGGCCGGATGGCGCCTTACGAGCAGTACTTC.

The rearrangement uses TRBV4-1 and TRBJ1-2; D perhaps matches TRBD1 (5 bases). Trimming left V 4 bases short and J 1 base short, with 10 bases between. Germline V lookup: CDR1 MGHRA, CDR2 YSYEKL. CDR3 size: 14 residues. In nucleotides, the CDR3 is TGCGCCAGCAGCCTAGCAGGGCTTAACTATGGCTACACCTTC. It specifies CASSLAGLNYGYTF.

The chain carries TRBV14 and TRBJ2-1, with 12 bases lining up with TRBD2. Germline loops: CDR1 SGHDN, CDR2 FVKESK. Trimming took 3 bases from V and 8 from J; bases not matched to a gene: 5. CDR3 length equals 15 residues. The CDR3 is CASSHPSGGDDEQFF. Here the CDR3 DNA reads TGTGCCAGCAGCCACCCTAGCGGGGGGGATGATGAGCAGTTCTTC.

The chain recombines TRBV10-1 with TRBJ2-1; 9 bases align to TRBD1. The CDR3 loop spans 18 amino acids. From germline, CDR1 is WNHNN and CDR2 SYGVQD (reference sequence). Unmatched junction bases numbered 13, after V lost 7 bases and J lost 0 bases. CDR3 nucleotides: TGCGCCAGCACCAGAACTCGGACAGGGGCCGCCTCCTACAATGAGCAGTTCTTC. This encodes CASTRTRTGAASYNEQFF.

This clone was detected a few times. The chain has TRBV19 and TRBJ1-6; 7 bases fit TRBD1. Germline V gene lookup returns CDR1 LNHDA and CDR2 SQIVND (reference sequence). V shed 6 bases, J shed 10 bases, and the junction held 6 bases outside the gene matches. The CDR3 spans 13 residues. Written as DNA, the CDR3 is TGTGCCAGTAGGGCAGGGGGAGAATCACCCCTCCACTTT. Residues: CASRAGGESPLHF.

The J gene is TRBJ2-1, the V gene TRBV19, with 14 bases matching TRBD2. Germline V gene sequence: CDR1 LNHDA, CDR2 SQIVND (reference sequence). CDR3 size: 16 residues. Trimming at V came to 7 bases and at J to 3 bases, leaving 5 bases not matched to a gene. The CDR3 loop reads CASTGTSGGYYNEQFF. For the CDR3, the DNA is TGTGCCAGTACTGGGACTAGCGGGGGATACTACAATGAGCAGTTCTTC.